The 29 T cell receptor beta chains listed next were all sequenced from one sample in a study of blood T cell repertoires in COVID-19. TCRdb's table, derived via immunoSEQ multiplex PCR, lists solely in-frame clones and lacks some. The repertoire holds about 360,000 clones, 70% to 90% seen once, with about 3% in the top ten. Sequenced: peripheral blood. The receptors stem from a human donor in a cohort sampled during active COVID-19.

This clone was counted between two and nine times. The chain links TRBV5-6 to TRBJ2-1; possible D gene TRBD1, 6 bases. The V end was cut by 4 bases, the J end by 7 bases, with 15 bases between. The CDR3 consists of 14 residues. CDR1 is SGHDT and CDR2 is YYEEEE in the germline V gene. The CDR3 here is CASSVVNQGNEQFF. CDR3 DNA sequence: TGTGCCAGCAGCGTCGTAAATCAGGGGAATGAGCAGTTCTTC.

The chain is built from TRBV4-1 and TRBJ2-7, with D possibly matching TRBD2 (6 bases). The CDR3 runs to 14 residues. V lost 1 base and J lost 2, with 9 bases in between. Germline V gives CDR1 MGHRA, CDR2 YSYEKL. In DNA, the CDR3 is TGCGCCAGCAGCCAAGTAGCGGCTACCTACGAGCAGTACTTC. It specifies CASSQVAATYEQYF.

This clone has a handful of counts. The chain employs TRBV6-2 or TRBV6-3 and TRBJ1-6; tentative D call: TRBD1 (6 bases). The CDR3 sequence is 15 residues long. In germline, CDR1 is MNHEY, CDR2 SVGEGT. The ends were cut back, 7 bases at V and 7 bases at J, with 17 bases in the middle. The DNA for the CDR3 is TGTGCCAGCACCCCCGCGGGGGGCCGGAATTCACCCCTCCACTTT. Protein sequence: CASTPAGGRNSPLHF.

The V gene is TRBV6-5, the J gene TRBJ2-7; D possibly corresponds to TRBD2 (6 bases). In germline, CDR1 is MNHEY, CDR2 SVGAGI. The V end was cut by 6 bases, the J end by 2 bases, with 11 bases between. The CDR3 consists of 13 residues. In nucleotides, the CDR3 is TGTGCCAGCAGCTCGGGACTCCCCTACGAGCAGTACTTC. Protein: CASSSGLPYEQYF.

This clone was recorded a few times. The chain combines TRBV4-1 with TRBJ1-1; the match to TRBD1 covers 7 bases. Unmatched junction bases numbered 20, after V lost 1 base and J lost 0 bases. CDR1 and CDR2 (germline): MGHRA, YSYEKL. The CDR3 runs to 21 residues. In DNA form, the CDR3 reads TGCGCCAGCAGCCAAGCCCCCTGGGGTTGGGACAGCAAACTAATGAACACTGAAGCTTTCTTT. Its translation is CASSQAPWGWDSKLMNTEAFF.

V gene TRBV9 combines with J gene TRBJ2-6; no clear D. Germline CDR1 SGDLS, CDR2 YYNGEE. Deletions cut 0 bases from V and 0 bases from J, with 10 bases between. The CDR3 totals 17 residues. Written as DNA, the CDR3 is TGTGCCAGCAGCGTAGGAGCATTCATCTCTGGGGCCAACGTCCTGACTTTC. Translated: CASSVGAFISGANVLTF.

The V and J genes are TRBV2 and TRBJ1-5; no reliable D call. The V end lost 8 bases, the J end lost 1 base, and 12 bases lay between the germline ends. Germline assignment: CDR1 SNHLY and CDR2 FYNNEI. This CDR3 has 14 residues. In nucleotides, the CDR3 is TGTGCCAGCCTAGGGAGGGAGAGCAATCAGCCCCAGCATTTT. It yields the protein CASLGRESNQPQHF.

The chain is built from TRBV27 and TRBJ2-7; TRBD1 is a possible D gene (6 bases). The germline V gene encodes CDR1 MNHEY and CDR2 SMNVEV (reference sequence). V dropped 5 bases and J dropped 5 bases, with 19 bases sitting between them. The CDR3 sequence is 15 residues long. CDR3 nucleotides: TGTGCCAGCAGTAACGAGGGAAGGGGGTTCGACGAGCAGTACTTC. It codes for CASSNEGRGFDEQYF.

This chain links TRBV7-9 with TRBJ1-2, with D possibly being TRBD1 (6 bases). Germline loops: CDR1 SEHNR, CDR2 FQNEAQ (reference sequence). The length of the CDR3 is 16 residues. With 3 bases removed from V and 5 bases from J, the gap between germline ends came to 19 bases. As DNA, the CDR3 is TGTGCCAGCAGCTTCCTGGACAGCGCTGGGGGTTATGGCTACACCTTC. Translating gives CASSFLDSAGGYGYTF. The entire variable domain, with the rest obtained from reference TRBV7-9 and TRBJ1-2, is as follows: DTGVSQNPRHKITKRGQNVTFRCDPISEHNRLYWYRQTLGQGPEFLTYFQNEAQLEKSRLLSDRFSAERPKGSFSTLEIQRTEQGDSAMYLCASSFLDSAGGYGYTFGSGTRLTVV.

The chain recombines TRBV7-2 with TRBJ1-5, with a weak D call TRBD1 (5 bases). Trimming took off 2 bases at V and 7 bases at J, with 12 bases between the two ends. The germline V gene encodes CDR1 SGHTA and CDR2 FQGNSA. This CDR3 is 14 amino acids long. The CDR3 sequence is CASSLWGVDQPQHF. For the CDR3, the DNA is TGTGCCAGCAGCTTATGGGGGGTGGACCAGCCCCAGCATTTT. Filled out from reference TRBV7-2 and TRBJ1-5, the complete variable domain reads GAGVSQSPSNKVTEKGKDVELRCDPISGHTALYWYRQSLGQGLEFLIYFQGNSAPDKSGLPSDRFSAERTGGSVSTLTIQRTQQEDSAVYLCASSLWGVDQPQHFGDGTRLSIL.

This clone was seen a single time. CDR3 sequence reads: CASSQSAGTSSNTEAFF. DNA for the CDR3: TGTGCCAGCAGCCAAAGCGCGGGCACCTCCTCTAACACTGAAGCTTTCTTT. The rearrangement joins TRBV3-1 (or the pseudogene TRBV3-2) to TRBJ1-1; no clear D. This CDR3 has 17 residues. V was pared by 2 bases and J by 2 bases, with 18 bases between. Germline CDR1 reads LGHDT; CDR2 reads YNNKEL (reference sequence).

This chain links TRBV2 with TRBJ2-3; TRBD2 matches 13 bases. This CDR3 comprises 16 residues. V lost 6 bases, J lost 6 bases, and 9 bases stayed unmatched. Germline V gives CDR1 SNHLY, CDR2 FYNNEI. DNA for the CDR3: TGTGCCAGCAGCAGAGGACTAGCGGGAGAAGCGGATACGCAGTATTTT. It yields the protein CASSRGLAGEADTQYF.

The rearrangement joins TRBV30 to TRBJ2-5; weak D call: TRBD2 (7 bases). The CDR3 runs to 11 residues. V was shortened by 8 bases and J by 5 bases, with 12 bases between the two germline ends. Germline V lookup: CDR1 GTSNPN, CDR2 SVGIG (reference sequence). In nucleotides, the CDR3 is TGTGCCGTCGGGGGGCGGGAGACCCAGTACTTC. It codes for CAVGGRETQYF.

The chain employs TRBV18 and TRBJ2-5; 12 bases match TRBD2. The ends lost 5 bases at V and 5 bases at J; junction bases unmatched: 3. The CDR3 runs 14 residues. Looked up from germline, CDR1 is KGHSH and CDR2 is LQKENI. The CDR3 coding sequence is TGTGCCAGCTCAACCGGGACTAGCGGGGAGACCCAGTACTTC. Translating it yields CASSTGTSGETQYF. The whole variable domain, remainder taken from reference TRBV18 and TRBJ2-5, is NAGVMQNPRHLVRRRGQEARLRCSPMKGHSHVYWYRQLPEEGLKFMVYLQKENIIDESGMPKERFSAEFPKEGPSILRIQQVVRGDSAAYFCASSTGTSGETQYFGPGTRLLVL.

The chain combines TRBV6-2 or TRBV6-3 with TRBJ1-6, with TRBD1 matching 7 bases. The length of the CDR3 is 19 residues. With 6 bases clipped from V and 1 base from J, the junction kept 15 bases outside the gene matches. Germline CDR1 is MNHEY and CDR2 is SVGEGT. The CDR3 spells CASSPPDRDMRSYNSPLHF. The CDR3 nucleotides are TGTGCCAGCAGCCCACCTGACAGGGACATGAGGTCCTATAATTCACCCCTCCACTTT.

V gene TRBV2 combines with J gene TRBJ1-2; 7 bases match TRBD1. Germline V gives CDR1 SNHLY, CDR2 FYNNEI. Losses at the gene ends were 7 bases for V and 8 bases for J; bases not matched to a gene: 19. This CDR3 comprises 16 residues. The CDR3 DNA is TGTGCCAGCAATATCGGACAGGCCAAGACCAGAGGGGGCTACACCTTC. This gives the protein CASNIGQAKTRGGYTF.

V gene TRBV30 combines with J gene TRBJ2-7; D gene unclear. Germline CDR1 and CDR2: GTSNPN and SVGIG (reference sequence). There are 13 residues in the CDR3. V lost 2 bases to trimming and J lost 12 bases, with 20 bases between them. The CDR3 bases are TGTGCCTGGAGTATTAGCTCCTATACTTCCTGGTACTTC. This gives the protein CAWSISSYTSWYF.

This chain connects TRBV3-1 (or the pseudogene TRBV3-2) to TRBJ2-1; 8 bases align to TRBD1. In germline, CDR1 is LGHDT, CDR2 YNNKEL (reference sequence). J was trimmed by 4 bases and V by 0 bases; bases with no gene match: 8. The CDR3 has 17 residues. CDR3 in amino acids: CASSQERYRGAYNEQFF. The CDR3 DNA follows: TGTGCCAGCAGCCAAGAACGGTACAGGGGGGCTTACAATGAGCAGTTCTTC.

V gene TRBV3-1 (or the pseudogene TRBV3-2) combines with J gene TRBJ2-7, with TRBD1 as a possible D gene (5 bases). Between the trimmed V and J ends, which lost 2 bases and 5 bases, there was a span of 10 bases. Germline V lookup: CDR1 LGHDT, CDR2 YNNKEL (reference sequence). This CDR3 is built from 13 residues. The DNA for the CDR3 is TGTGCCAGCAGCCAACCGACAGTGGACGAGCAGTACTTC. Translation gives CASSQPTVDEQYF.

The chain combines TRBV10-1 with TRBJ2-5, with a possible D match to TRBD2 (5 bases). The germline V and J ends were trimmed by 9 bases and 1 base, with 24 bases remaining between them. This CDR3 is 17 amino acids long. Germline lookup yields CDR1 WNHNN and CDR2 SYGVQD (reference sequence). The CDR3 region is CARSRLRTVAIQETQYF. CDR3 bases: TGCGCCAGATCGCGCTTACGGACTGTGGCGATCCAAGAGACCCAGTACTTC.

The chain carries TRBV14 and TRBJ2-1; weak D call: TRBD2 (6 bases). The CDR3 spans 19 residues. With 4 bases removed from V and 2 bases from J, the gap between germline ends came to 24 bases. The germline gives CDR1 SGHDN, CDR2 FVKESK. CDR3 loop: CASSPYPITSAGTYNEQFF. The DNA for the CDR3 is TGTGCCAGCAGCCCCTATCCCATTACGTCGGCGGGGACCTACAATGAGCAGTTCTTC.

This clone was seen just once. J is TRBJ2-5 and V is TRBV10-2; D is possibly TRBD1 (6 bases). This CDR3 comprises 13 residues. The germline V gene encodes CDR1 WSHSY and CDR2 SAAADI. V shed 6 bases and J shed 2 bases, with 10 bases lying between them. The CDR3 region is CASRTTGQETQYF. CDR3 coding DNA: TGCGCCAGCAGAACCACAGGGCAAGAGACCCAGTACTTC.

The J gene is TRBJ1-4, the V gene TRBV4-2, with 9 bases identical to TRBD1. CDR3 size: 18 residues. The germline CDR1 and CDR2 sequences are LGHNA and YNFKEQ. The V and J ends lost 6 bases and 7 bases, in that order; junction bases with no gene match: 18. The CDR3 nucleotides read TGTGCCAGCAGTCGGTGGGACAGGGCATCAGGCATCGGTGAAAAACTGTTTTTT. It yields the protein CASSRWDRASGIGEKLFF.

This chain connects TRBV10-3 to TRBJ2-2, with 7 bases matching TRBD1. Germline lookup yields CDR1 ENHRY and CDR2 SYGVKD. The length of the CDR3 is 15 residues. The ends lost 4 bases at V and 1 base at J; junction bases unmatched: 3. In DNA form, the CDR3 reads TGTGCCATCAGTGTTGGGACAGAGAACACCGGGGAGCTGTTTTTT. Protein: CAISVGTENTGELFF.

The chain is built from TRBV3-1 (or the pseudogene TRBV3-2) and TRBJ2-1; 7 positions match TRBD1. The CDR3 is 16 amino acids. Per germline, CDR1 LGHDT and CDR2 YNNKEL (reference sequence). V shed 1 base, J shed 2 bases, and the junction held 5 bases outside the gene matches. CDR3 in amino acids: CASSQVRQGAYNEQFF. CDR3 nucleotides: TGTGCCAGCAGCCAAGTTAGGCAGGGGGCCTACAATGAGCAGTTCTTC.

The CDR3 DNA is TGCGCCAGCAGCTTGTCTCCCCCCCATAGCGGGGGGACCCAAGAGACCCAGTACTTC. It specifies CASSLSPPHSGGTQETQYF. V and J are TRBV5-1 and TRBJ2-5; 10 bases map to TRBD2. The V gene's germline CDR1 is SGHRS and CDR2 YFSETQ. The CDR3 is 19 residues long. Unmatched junction bases numbered 13, after V lost 1 base and J lost 1 base.

The genes are TRBV4-1 and TRBJ2-1; TRBD1 agrees at 11 bases. V was pared by 1 base and J by 6 bases, with 5 bases of the junction left unmatched. CDR3 length: 16 amino acids. Germline-derived CDR1 and CDR2 are MGHRA and YSYEKL. The CDR3 loop is CASSQGPGTGGNEQFF. As DNA, the CDR3 is TGCGCCAGCAGCCAAGGTCCTGGGACAGGGGGCAATGAGCAGTTCTTC.

This chain connects TRBV5-1 to TRBJ2-3; 10 bases agree with TRBD2. CDR1 SGHRS and CDR2 YFSETQ come from the germline V gene. This CDR3 region has 18 residues. V shed 4 bases, J shed 4 bases, and the junction held 15 bases outside the gene matches. The CDR3 region is CASSPEGRTLAGPDTQYF. The DNA for the CDR3 is TGCGCCAGCAGCCCCGAGGGGCGGACACTAGCGGGACCAGATACGCAGTATTTT.

The V call is TRBV9, the J call TRBJ2-1, with 11 bases identical to TRBD2. The ends lost 0 bases at V and 2 bases at J; junction bases unmatched: 22. The CDR3 is 23 amino acids. Germline V gene sequence: CDR1 SGDLS, CDR2 YYNGEE. CDR3 loop: CASSVAGSDRPSLAGGAYNEQFF. The CDR3 bases are TGTGCCAGCAGCGTAGCCGGTTCTGATAGGCCCTCCCTAGCGGGGGGTGCCTACAATGAGCAGTTCTTC.